This note documents a single TCR beta chain sequence. What it binds is not known. This entry belongs to a study of T cell clonotyping in hematopoietic cell transplantation. Findings and caveats of the study: Graft donor and pretransplant recipient Inverse Simpson Index values predicted broader posttransplant TCR diversity. Without cell sorting, CD4 versus CD8 contributions remain unresolved. At the given depth, recipient repertoires were over 97% de novo clonotypes.

The CDR3 is 15 amino acids. CDR1 GTSNPN and CDR2 SVGIG come from the germline V gene (reference sequence). Deletions cut 8 bases from V and 0 bases from J, with 17 bases between. Profiled with immunoSEQ multiplex PCR; TCRdb holds only in-frame clones, not every one. The sample shows 9,500 to 11,000 clones, 40% to 50% of them seen only once. This receptor was taken from a male patient in his 50s who had an allogeneic stem cell transplant from an unrelated donor, so the T cells may come from the graft donor. Some clones in this sample may be carry-over from other donors' samples. The specimen comprised PBMCs, sampled 30 days after allogeneic stem cell transplant. The chain links TRBV30 to TRBJ1-5; no definite D call. DNA for the CDR3: TGTGCCCTTTCCCCACACCGATATAGCAATCAGCCCCAGCATTTT. It translates to CALSPHRYSNQPQHF.